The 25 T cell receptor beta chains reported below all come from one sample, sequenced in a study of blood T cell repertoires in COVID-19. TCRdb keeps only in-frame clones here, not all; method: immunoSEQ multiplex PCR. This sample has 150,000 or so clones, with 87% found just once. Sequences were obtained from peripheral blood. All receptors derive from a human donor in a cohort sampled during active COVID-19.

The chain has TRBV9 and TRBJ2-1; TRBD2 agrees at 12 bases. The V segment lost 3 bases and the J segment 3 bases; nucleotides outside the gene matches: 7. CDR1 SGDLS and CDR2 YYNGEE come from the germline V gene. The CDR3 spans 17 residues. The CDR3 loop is CASSAPTSGGLYNEQFF. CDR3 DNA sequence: TGTGCCAGCAGCGCCCCGACTAGCGGGGGTCTCTACAATGAGCAGTTCTTC.

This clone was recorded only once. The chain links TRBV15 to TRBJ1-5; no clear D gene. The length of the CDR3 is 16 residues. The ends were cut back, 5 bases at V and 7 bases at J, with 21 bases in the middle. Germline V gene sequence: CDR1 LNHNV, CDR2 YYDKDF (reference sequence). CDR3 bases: TGTGCCACCAGCGGCGCAGGCCAGCCCTCGGTACAGCCCCAGCATTTT. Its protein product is CATSGAGQPSVQPQHF.

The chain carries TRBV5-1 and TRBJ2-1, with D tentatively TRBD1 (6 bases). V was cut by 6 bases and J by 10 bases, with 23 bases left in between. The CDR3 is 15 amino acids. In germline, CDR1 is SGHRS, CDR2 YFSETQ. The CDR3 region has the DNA TGCGCCAGCACGCTACTAAATTCAGGGGCGGCAGAGCAGTTCTTC. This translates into CASTLLNSGAAEQFF.

This CDR3 is CASSLVGTLSNQPQHF. The CDR3 nucleotides read TGTGCCAGCAGCTTGGTTGGGACACTAAGCAATCAGCCCCAGCATTTT. J is TRBJ1-5 and V is TRBV5-5; perhaps TRBD1 as D (6 bases). The CDR3 totals 16 residues. The germline V gene encodes CDR1 SGHKS and CDR2 YYEKEE (reference sequence). V was shortened by 0 bases and J by 1 base, with 11 bases between the two germline ends.

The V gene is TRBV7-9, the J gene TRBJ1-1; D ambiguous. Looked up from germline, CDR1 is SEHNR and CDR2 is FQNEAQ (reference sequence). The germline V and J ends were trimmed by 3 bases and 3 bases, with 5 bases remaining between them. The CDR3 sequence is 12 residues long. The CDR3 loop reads CASSFSDTEAFF. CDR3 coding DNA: TGTGCCAGCAGCTTTTCGGACACTGAAGCTTTCTTT.

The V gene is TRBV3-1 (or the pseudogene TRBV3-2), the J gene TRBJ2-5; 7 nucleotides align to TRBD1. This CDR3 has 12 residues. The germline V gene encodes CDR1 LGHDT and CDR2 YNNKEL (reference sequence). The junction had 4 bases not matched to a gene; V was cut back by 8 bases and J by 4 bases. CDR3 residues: CASRRQGETQYF. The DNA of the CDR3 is TGTGCCAGCCGTCGACAGGGAGAGACCCAGTACTTC.

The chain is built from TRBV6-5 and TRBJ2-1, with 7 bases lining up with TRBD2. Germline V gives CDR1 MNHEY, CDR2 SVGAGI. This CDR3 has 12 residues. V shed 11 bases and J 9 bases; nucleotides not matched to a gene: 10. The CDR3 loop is CASNLGGGEQFF. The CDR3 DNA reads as TGTGCCTCCAACTTGGGGGGGGGTGAGCAGTTCTTC.

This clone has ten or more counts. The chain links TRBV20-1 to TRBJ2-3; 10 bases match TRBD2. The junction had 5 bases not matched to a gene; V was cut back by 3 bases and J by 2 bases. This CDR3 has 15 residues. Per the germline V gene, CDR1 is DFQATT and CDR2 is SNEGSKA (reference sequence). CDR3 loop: CSASRLAGDTDTQYF. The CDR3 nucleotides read TGCAGTGCTAGTCGACTAGCGGGCGACACAGATACGCAGTATTTT.

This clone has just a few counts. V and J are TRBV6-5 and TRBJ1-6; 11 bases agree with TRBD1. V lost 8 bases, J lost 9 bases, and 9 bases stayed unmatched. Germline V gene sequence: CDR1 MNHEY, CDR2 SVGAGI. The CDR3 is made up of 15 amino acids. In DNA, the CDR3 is TGTGCCAGCTCCGAAAGGACAGGGGGCCCTTCACCCCTCCACTTT. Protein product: CASSERTGGPSPLHF.

In DNA, the CDR3 is TGTGCCAGCTGGAGGACAGGGAACGTAAGGGAGACCCAGTACTTC. Its translation is CASWRTGNVRETQYF. This rearrangement joins TRBV6-5 to TRBJ2-5, with TRBD1 matching over 8 bases. Germline-derived CDR1 and CDR2 are MNHEY and SVGAGI. The CDR3 has 15 amino acids. The trim removed 8 bases at V and 5 bases at J, leaving 13 bases unmatched.

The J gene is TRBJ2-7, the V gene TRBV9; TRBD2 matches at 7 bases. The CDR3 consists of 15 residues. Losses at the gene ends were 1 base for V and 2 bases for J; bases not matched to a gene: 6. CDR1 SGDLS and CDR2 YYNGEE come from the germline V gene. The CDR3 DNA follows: TGTGCCAGCAGCGTATACGAGGGAGGGCCCTACGAGCAGTACTTC. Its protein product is CASSVYEGGPYEQYF.

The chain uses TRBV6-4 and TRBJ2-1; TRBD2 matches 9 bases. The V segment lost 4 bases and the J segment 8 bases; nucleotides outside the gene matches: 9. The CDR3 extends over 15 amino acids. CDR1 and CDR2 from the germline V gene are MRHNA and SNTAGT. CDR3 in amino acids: CASSVRGGATDEQFF. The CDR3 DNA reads TGTGCCAGCAGTGTTCGCGGGGGGGCCACCGATGAGCAGTTCTTC.

The CDR3: CASSPDRAYGYTF. For the CDR3, the DNA is TGCGCCAGCAGCCCCGACAGGGCCTATGGCTACACCTTC. This rearrangement joins TRBV5-1 to TRBJ1-2, with 7 bases matching TRBD1. The CDR3 totals 13 residues. J lost 4 bases, V lost 4 bases, and 4 bases had no gene match. Per the germline V gene, CDR1 is SGHRS and CDR2 is YFSETQ.

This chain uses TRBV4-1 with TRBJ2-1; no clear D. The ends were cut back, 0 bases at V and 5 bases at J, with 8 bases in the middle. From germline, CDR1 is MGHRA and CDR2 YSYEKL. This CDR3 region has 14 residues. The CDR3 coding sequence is TGCGCCAGCAGCCAAGACGTGGAGCACAATGAGCAGTTCTTC. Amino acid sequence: CASSQDVEHNEQFF.

CDR3: CASSQVSRLGGVGNTIYF. The DNA of the CDR3 is TGCGCCAGCAGCCAAGTCAGTCGGCTAGGGGGCGTTGGGAACACCATATATTTT. This sequence joins TRBV4-1 and TRBJ1-3; 7 nucleotides align to TRBD1. CDR1 MGHRA and CDR2 YSYEKL come from the germline V gene. The CDR3 spans 18 residues. V was pared by 1 base and J by 7 bases, with 16 bases of the junction left unmatched.

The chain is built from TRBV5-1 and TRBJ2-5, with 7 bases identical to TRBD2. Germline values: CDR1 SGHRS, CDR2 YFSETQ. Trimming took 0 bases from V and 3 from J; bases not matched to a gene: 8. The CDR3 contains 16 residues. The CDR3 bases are TGCGCCAGCAGCTTGGCCTTAGGGGCGGGGGAAGAGACCCAGTACTTC. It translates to CASSLALGAGEETQYF.

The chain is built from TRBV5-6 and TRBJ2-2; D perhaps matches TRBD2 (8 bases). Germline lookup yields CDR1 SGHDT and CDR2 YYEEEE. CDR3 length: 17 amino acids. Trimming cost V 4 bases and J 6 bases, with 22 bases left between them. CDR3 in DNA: TGTGCCAGCAGCCCCGGGTTAGCGGGACAGAGCCCCGGGGAGCTGTTTTTT. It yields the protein CASSPGLAGQSPGELFF.

DNA of the CDR3: TGTGCCAGCAGTTCCCTTGGGACAGTAAATTCACCCCTCCACTTT. Amino acid sequence: CASSSLGTVNSPLHF. V usage is TRBV28 and J usage is TRBJ1-6; TRBD1 matches at 7 bases. V shed 4 bases, J shed 7 bases, and the junction held 7 bases outside the gene matches. CDR1 MDHEN and CDR2 SYDVKM come from the germline V gene. The CDR3 runs 15 residues. Full variable domain (remainder filled in from reference TRBV28 and TRBJ1-6): DVKVTQSSRYLVKRTGEKVFLECVQDMDHENMFWYRQDPGLGLRLIYFSYDVKMKEKGDIPEGYSVSREKKERFSLILESASTNQTSMYLCASSSLGTVNSPLHFGNGTRLTVT.

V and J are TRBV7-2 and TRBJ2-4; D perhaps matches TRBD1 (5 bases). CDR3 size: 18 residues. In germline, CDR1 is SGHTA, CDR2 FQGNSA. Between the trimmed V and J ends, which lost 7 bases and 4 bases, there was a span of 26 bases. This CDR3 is CASTPTYGRTNLKNIQYF. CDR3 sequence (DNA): TGTGCCAGCACCCCTACGTACGGGCGGACAAACTTAAAAAACATTCAGTACTTC.

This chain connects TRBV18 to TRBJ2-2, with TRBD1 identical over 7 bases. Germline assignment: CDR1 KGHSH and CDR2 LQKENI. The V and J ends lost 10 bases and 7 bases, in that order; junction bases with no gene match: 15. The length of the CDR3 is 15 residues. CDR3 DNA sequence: TGTGCCACCGAGAGCAGACGACAGGGCGACGGGGAGCTGTTTTTT. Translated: CATESRRQGDGELFF.

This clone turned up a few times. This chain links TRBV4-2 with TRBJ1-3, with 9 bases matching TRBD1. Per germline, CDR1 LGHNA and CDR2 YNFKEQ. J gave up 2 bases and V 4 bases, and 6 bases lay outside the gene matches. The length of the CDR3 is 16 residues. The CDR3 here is CASSPTGGGTGNTIYF. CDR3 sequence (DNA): TGTGCCAGCAGCCCCACAGGGGGCGGAACTGGAAACACCATATATTTT.

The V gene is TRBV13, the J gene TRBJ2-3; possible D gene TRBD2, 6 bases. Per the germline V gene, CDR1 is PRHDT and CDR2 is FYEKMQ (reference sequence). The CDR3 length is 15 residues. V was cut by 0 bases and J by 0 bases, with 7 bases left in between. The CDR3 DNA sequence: TGTGCCAGCAGCTTAGGCGGGGGAAGCACAGATACGCAGTATTTT. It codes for CASSLGGGSTDTQYF.

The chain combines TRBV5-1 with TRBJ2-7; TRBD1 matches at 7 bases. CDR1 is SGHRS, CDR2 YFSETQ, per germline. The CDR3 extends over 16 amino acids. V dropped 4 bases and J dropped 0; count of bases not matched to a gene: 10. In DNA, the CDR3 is TGCGCCAGCAGCCCCGAAGGACAGGCTAGCTCCTACGAGCAGTACTTC. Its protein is CASSPEGQASSYEQYF.

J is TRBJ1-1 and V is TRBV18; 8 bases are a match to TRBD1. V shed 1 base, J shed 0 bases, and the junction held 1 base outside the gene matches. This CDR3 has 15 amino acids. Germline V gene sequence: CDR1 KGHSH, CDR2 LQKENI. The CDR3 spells CASSPRQGMNTEAFF. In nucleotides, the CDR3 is TGTGCCAGCTCACCACGACAGGGGATGAACACTGAAGCTTTCTTT.

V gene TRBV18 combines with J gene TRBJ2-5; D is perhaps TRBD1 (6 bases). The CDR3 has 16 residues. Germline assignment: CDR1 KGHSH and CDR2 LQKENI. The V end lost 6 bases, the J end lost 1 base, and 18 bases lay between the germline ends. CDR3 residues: CASSAKQGVSQETQYF. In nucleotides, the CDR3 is TGTGCCAGCTCGGCCAAACAGGGAGTTTCCCAAGAGACCCAGTACTTC.